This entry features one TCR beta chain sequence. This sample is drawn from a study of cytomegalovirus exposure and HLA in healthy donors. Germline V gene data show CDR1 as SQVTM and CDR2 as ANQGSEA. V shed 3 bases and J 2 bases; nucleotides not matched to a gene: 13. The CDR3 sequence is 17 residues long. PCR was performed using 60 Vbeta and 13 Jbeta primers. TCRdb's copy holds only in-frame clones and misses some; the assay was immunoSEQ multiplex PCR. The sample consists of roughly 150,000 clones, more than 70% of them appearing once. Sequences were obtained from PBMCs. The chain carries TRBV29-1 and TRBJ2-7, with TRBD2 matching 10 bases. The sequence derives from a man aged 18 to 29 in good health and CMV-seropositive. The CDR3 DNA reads TGCAGCGTTGACCTAGCGGGAGAACCTTACAAACCCTACGAGCAGTACTTC. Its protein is CSVDLAGEPYKPYEQYF.